These 15 T cell receptor beta chains were all obtained from the same sample, sequenced in a study of blood T cells in healthy people across ages. Then a second PCR, running about 6 to 12 cycles, was carried out with a sample-barcoded 5' primer and a J-beta primer mix. Using its own MiXCR run on the 5' RACE reads, TCRdb lists one record per CDR3 protein. The sample contains approximately 680,000 distinct CDR3 sequences, roughly 32% of which appear only once. Sequenced input: blood. The receptor source for this set is a woman of 80 years or more in good health.

The rearrangement joins TRBV11-3 to TRBJ1-2; D may be TRBD1 (6 bases). The length of the CDR3 is 15 residues. V lost 7 bases, J lost 1 base, and 16 bases lay in between. Per the germline V gene, CDR1 is SGHNT and CDR2 is YENEEA. CDR3 nucleotides: TGTGCCAGCATCCCAGGGGCAGGGGTTAACTATGGCTACACCTTC. Translating gives CASIPGAGVNYGYTF.

This clonotype was seen repeatedly, ten times or more. The chain is built from TRBV6-1 and TRBJ1-2, with D tentatively TRBD1 (5 bases). The germline gives CDR1 MNHNS, CDR2 SASEGT. Trimming cost V 4 bases and J 4 bases, with 13 bases left between them. The CDR3 contains 14 residues. CDR3 protein: CASSVTRGFYGYTF. The CDR3 DNA sequence: TGTGCCAGCAGTGTGACAAGGGGCTTCTATGGCTACACCTTC.

This clonotype was seen more than once but under ten times. Since a much larger clone is just one base distant, this may be a read error. The rearrangement joins TRBV7-3 to TRBJ2-5, with 10 bases that match TRBD2. Germline V gene sequence: CDR1 SGHTA, CDR2 FQGTGA. CDR3 length equals 15 residues. Trimming cost V 5 bases and J 11 bases; bases outside gene matches: 14. The CDR3 bases are TGTGCCAGCAGCGGAAGCGGGGGGGCCTTCAATGAGCAGTACTTC. It specifies CASSGSGGAFNEQYF.

This clonotype has a handful of counts. Given a much more abundant clone one base away, this may be a read error. The chain carries TRBV29-1 and TRBJ2-5, with unresolved D. The germline V gene encodes CDR1 SQVTM and CDR2 ANQGSEA. CDR3 length equals 12 residues. CDR3 DNA sequence: TGCAGCGGTGAAGATCCTACAGAGACCCAGTACTTC. It codes for CSGEDPTETQYF.

As for this clonotype: This may stem from a read error, because a much larger clone lies one nucleotide away. The chain uses TRBV6-2 or TRBV6-3 and TRBJ2-5; the match to TRBD2 covers 10 bases. V shed 2 bases and J 5 bases; nucleotides not matched to a gene: 8. CDR3 length equals 16 residues. Germline loops: CDR1 MNHEY, CDR2 SVGEGT. CDR3 region: CASSYLSGGAGETQYF. The DNA for the CDR3 is TGTGCCAGCAGTTACCTCAGCGGGGGGGCCGGGGAGACCCAGTACTTC.

This clonotype was picked up many times. The chain recombines TRBV9 with TRBJ2-5; D remains unclear. Germline CDR1 reads SGDLS; CDR2 reads YYNGEE. The CDR3 loop spans 14 amino acids. The ends were cut back, 2 bases at V and 2 bases at J, with 10 bases in the middle. The CDR3 DNA is TGTGCCAGCAGCGTTGGACGGAAACAAGAGACCCAGTACTTC. It encodes CASSVGRKQETQYF.

This clonotype was seen a handful of times. This chain uses TRBV5-4 with TRBJ2-2; 9 bases map to TRBD1. The CDR3 loop spans 16 amino acids. Germline lookup yields CDR1 SGHNT and CDR2 YYREEE (reference sequence). With 0 bases clipped from V and 1 base from J, the junction kept 1 base outside the gene matches. In DNA, the CDR3 is TGTGCCAGCAGCTTGGGGGGACAGGGGAACACCGGGGAGCTGTTTTTT. It is translated as CASSLGGQGNTGELFF.

The chain links TRBV18 to TRBJ2-3; D perhaps matches TRBD2 (6 bases). The V end lost 3 bases, the J end lost 0 bases, and 10 bases lay between the germline ends. The CDR3 contains 15 residues. The germline gives CDR1 KGHSH, CDR2 LQKENI. CDR3 region: CASSPMEGSTDTQYF. DNA for the CDR3: TGTGCCAGCTCACCCATGGAGGGTAGCACAGATACGCAGTATTTT.

This clonotype was counted many times. V and J are TRBV25-1 and TRBJ1-2; D remains ambiguous. Trimming removed 4 bases from V and 4 bases from J, with 10 bases in between. The CDR3 runs 13 residues. The germline gives CDR1 MGHDK, CDR2 SYGVNS. CDR3: CASSVSTAYGYTF. In DNA form, the CDR3 reads TGTGCCAGCAGTGTATCTACAGCCTATGGCTACACCTTC.

This clonotype was detected a few times. This chain uses TRBV6-6 with TRBJ1-6; D call uncertain. Trimming removed 6 bases from V and 2 bases from J, with 17 bases in between. CDR1 is MNHNY, CDR2 SVGAGI, per germline (reference sequence). CDR3 length equals 17 residues. CDR3 protein: CASSLTVSTAYNSPLHF. The CDR3 DNA sequence: TGTGCCAGCAGCCTCACGGTCTCAACGGCCTATAATTCACCCCTCCACTTT.

This clonotype came up a few times. The chain carries TRBV2 and TRBJ1-5, with a possible D match to TRBD1 (5 bases). Germline V gene sequence: CDR1 SNHLY, CDR2 FYNNEI. V lost 8 bases and J 4 bases, leaving 18 bases between the germline ends. The CDR3 is 15 amino acids. CDR3 sequence: CASRYQGARNQPQHF. The CDR3 DNA reads as TGTGCCAGCCGATATCAAGGGGCTAGAAATCAGCCCCAGCATTTT.

The rearrangement joins TRBV2 to TRBJ1-2; the match to TRBD1 covers 11 bases. Trimming cost V 7 bases and J 8 bases; bases outside gene matches: 12. This CDR3 has 15 residues. Germline CDR1 reads SNHLY; CDR2 reads FYNNEI. The DNA of the CDR3 is TGTGCCAGCACTCCCCTCTGGACAGGGGGCTTCGGCTACACCTTC. Its protein product is CASTPLWTGGFGYTF.

This chain links TRBV20-1 with TRBJ2-3; possible D gene TRBD2, 6 bases. The CDR3 sequence is 16 residues long. The germline CDR1 and CDR2 sequences are DFQATT and SNEGSKA (reference sequence). Trimming left V 0 bases short and J 6 bases short, with 19 bases between. CDR3 amino acids: CSARDPLASARDTQYF. CDR3 DNA: TGCAGTGCTAGAGATCCCCTGGCTAGCGCCAGGGATACGCAGTATTTT.

This clonotype came up once. This sequence joins TRBV6-2 or TRBV6-3 and TRBJ1-5; 9 bases are shared with TRBD1. CDR1 is MNHEY and CDR2 is SVGEGT in the germline V gene. Unmatched junction bases numbered 8, after V lost 5 bases and J lost 0 bases. CDR3 length: 17 residues. The CDR3 region has the DNA TGTGCCAGCAGTGCGGACAGGGGTGGCTATAGCAATCAGCCCCAGCATTTT. Encoded protein: CASSADRGGYSNQPQHF.

A note on this clonotype: One end of the junction does not line up with germline, which may come from a read error. The J gene is TRBJ2-2, the V gene TRBV30, with TRBD1 matching 8 bases. CDR3 length: 15 residues. CDR1 is GTSNPN and CDR2 is SVGIG in the germline V gene (reference sequence). The CDR3 DNA sequence: TGTGCCTGGAGTGCAACAGGGGGATCGACCGGGGAGCGGTTTTTT. It yields the protein CAWSATGGSTGERFF.